The rows below give T cell receptor beta chains drawn from one sample of a study of breast tumors, draining lymph nodes, adjacent tissues. In TCRdb, the multiplex PCR reads were re-called with MiXCR into one record per CDR3 protein. The sample shows 200,000 or so distinct CDR3 sequences, roughly 29% of them seen only once. Sequencing was done on a sample of axillary lymph node tissue. The receptors here all came from a female donor with breast cancer. Some clones in this sample may be carry-over from other donors' samples. Each CDR3 is given without its conserved first and last residue. Fields, in order: V gene, clone size, CDR3 protein. The size entry is marked missing in some rows and otherwise reads once, few, many or a size class.

TRBV6-1	many	ASSAEGTGGTYEQY
TRBV28	.	ASSSPRGGTNQPQH
TRBV6-1	many	ASSEGSSGGYT
TRBV20-1	many	SASSPGQANTGELF
TRBV7-9	once	ASSPARGGGETQY
TRBV11-2	.	ASSSGHRADTQY
TRBV7-6	many	ASSRTGGTGLGEKLF
TRBV6-5	many	ASRIGINQPQH
TRBV19	many	ASSMGPLRGQRGQPQH
TRBV2	.	ASSGKLTGGYGYT
TRBV20-1	many	SATGLAGAQEQY
TRBV20-1	many	SATTTGRGNQPQH
TRBV7-6	many	ASSFGAGVRYEQY
TRBV2	few	ASNGGNVLT
TRBV11-2	.	ASSLVGSSGETQY
TRBV7-6	many	ASSTHRDRTYEQY
TRBV7-9	.	ASSLRGAIEAF
TRBV15	many	ATSGDRGNEQF
TRBV10-3	.	AISEGTSGTDTQY
TRBV6-6	few	ASSHVGTGELF
TRBV4-2	many	ASSQPRGALGNTIY
TRBV5-1	many	ASSGTNQETQY
TRBV12-3/TRBV12-4	many	ASSFTTEFVNQPQH
TRBV5-8	many	ASSKNRGRLYEQY
TRBV19	.	ASSKVVTDTQY
TRBV6-1	.	ASRVTPTGGTEAF
TRBV12-5	many	ASGLGAQSGTDTQY
TRBV7-3	many	ASSLTEGNTIY
TRBV12-3/TRBV12-4	.	ASRAGQANVLT
TRBV5-1	.	ASSSRALNTEAF
TRBV20-1	many	SARKPAGTDRPNYNEQF
TRBV9	many	ASSQSRYQPQH
TRBV20-1	.	SAREGGGPTANEQF
TRBV9	.	ASSSTGGAGTGELF
TRBV19	many	ASTPGGGDEQF
TRBV6-1	many	ASRLDTYSNQPQH
TRBV2	.	ASTDRGNTEA
TRBV20-1	few	SAEQRDSGTGDEQY
TRBV6-6	.	ASSYEAGLGNEQF
TRBV3-1	many	ASSQNRFGNTIY
TRBV20-1	.	SARTREDTQY
TRBV19	.	ATAQGPMNTEAF
TRBV20-1	once	SASLGAGNSPLH
TRBV7-9	.	ASSLVGTSRSTDTQY
TRBV5-1	many	ASSPSGDSNQPQH
TRBV18	many	ASSPRDSEKLF
TRBV19	many	ASSIAGRGSPFNEQF
TRBV20-1	many	SARGARQGRADTQY
TRBV6-2/TRBV6-3	.	ASSPWDRFGELF
TRBV19	.	ATSTRGADTQY
TRBV2	many	ASSWTGLYDYGYT
TRBV5-1	.	ASRGGRSYGYT
TRBV20-1	many	SARVDFNNEQF
TRBV5-6	.	ASSPDRVIGNEQF
TRBV7-2	many	ASSLVVTGADTQY